The T cell receptor (beta chain) under discussion was sequenced for a study of T cells expressing NK-cell markers. TCRdb reprocessed the 5' RACE reads and keeps a single row for each CDR3 protein, giving no DNA. The repertoire table contains about 21,000 distinct CDR3 sequences. Germline V lookup: CDR1 LGHNA, CDR2 YSLEER. The CDR3 is 16 amino acids. This receptor was identified in a man aged 18 to 69 in good health. The J gene is TRBJ2-3, the V gene TRBV4-3; the D call from TCRdb, TRBD2, cannot be confirmed without DNA. The sample was blood T cells: a sorted CD56 or NKG2C T cell subset, CD4+ or CD8+ T cells, or bulk PBMC T cells (not recorded which). The CDR3 here is CASSQGFSGSTDTQYF.